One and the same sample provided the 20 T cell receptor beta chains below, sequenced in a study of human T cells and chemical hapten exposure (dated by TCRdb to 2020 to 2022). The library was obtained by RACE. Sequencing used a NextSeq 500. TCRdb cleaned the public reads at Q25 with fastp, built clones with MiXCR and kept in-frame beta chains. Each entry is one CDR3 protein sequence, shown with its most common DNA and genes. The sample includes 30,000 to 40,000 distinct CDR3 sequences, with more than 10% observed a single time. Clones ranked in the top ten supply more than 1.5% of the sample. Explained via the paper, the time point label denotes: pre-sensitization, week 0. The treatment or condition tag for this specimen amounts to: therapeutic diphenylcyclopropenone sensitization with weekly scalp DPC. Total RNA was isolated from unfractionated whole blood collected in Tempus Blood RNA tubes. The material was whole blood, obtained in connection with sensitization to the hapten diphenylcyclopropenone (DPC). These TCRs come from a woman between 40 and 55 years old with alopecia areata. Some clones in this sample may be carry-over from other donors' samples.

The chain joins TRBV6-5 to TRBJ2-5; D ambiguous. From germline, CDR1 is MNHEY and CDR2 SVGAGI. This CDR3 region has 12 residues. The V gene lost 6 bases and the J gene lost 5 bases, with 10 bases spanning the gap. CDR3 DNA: TGTGCCAGCAGCCCCTCGAAGGAGACCCAGTACTTC. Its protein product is CASSPSKETQYF.

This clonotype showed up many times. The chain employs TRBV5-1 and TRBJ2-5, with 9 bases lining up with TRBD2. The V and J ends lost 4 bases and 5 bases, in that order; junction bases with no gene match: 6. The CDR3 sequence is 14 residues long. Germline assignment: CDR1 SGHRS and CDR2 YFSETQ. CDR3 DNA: TGCGCCAGCAGCCCTCAGCGGGGGGTGGAGACCCAGTACTTC. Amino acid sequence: CASSPQRGVETQYF.

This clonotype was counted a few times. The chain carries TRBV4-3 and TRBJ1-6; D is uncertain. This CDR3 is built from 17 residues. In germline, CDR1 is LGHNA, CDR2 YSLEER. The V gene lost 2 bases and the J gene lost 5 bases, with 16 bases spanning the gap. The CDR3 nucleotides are TGCGCCAGCAGCCAAAGCGCTCGTGGAAGGAATAATTCACCCCTCCACTTT. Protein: CASSQSARGRNNSPLHF.

The CDR3 DNA reads as TGTGCCAGCAGCCATTGGCCTTCTAACTATGGCTACACCTTC. Its protein product is CASSHWPSNYGYTF. The rearrangement links TRBV11-1 to TRBJ1-2; D call uncertain. This CDR3 region has 14 residues. Germline CDR1 and CDR2: SGHAT and FQDESV (reference sequence). Trimming took off 5 bases at V and 0 bases at J, with 10 bases between the two ends.

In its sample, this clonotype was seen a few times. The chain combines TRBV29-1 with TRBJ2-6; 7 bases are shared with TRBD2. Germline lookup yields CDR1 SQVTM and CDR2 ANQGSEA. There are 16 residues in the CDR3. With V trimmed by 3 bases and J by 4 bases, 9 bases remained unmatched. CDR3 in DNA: TGCAGCGTTGATGGTGTGGGAGGGCCCGGGGCCAACGTCCTGACTTTC. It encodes CSVDGVGGPGANVLTF.

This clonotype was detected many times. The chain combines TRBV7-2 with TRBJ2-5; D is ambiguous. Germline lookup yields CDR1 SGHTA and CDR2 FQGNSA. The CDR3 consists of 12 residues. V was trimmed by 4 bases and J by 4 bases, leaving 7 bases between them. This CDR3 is CASSSSRETQYF. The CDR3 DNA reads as TGTGCCAGCAGCTCCTCAAGAGAGACCCAGTACTTC.

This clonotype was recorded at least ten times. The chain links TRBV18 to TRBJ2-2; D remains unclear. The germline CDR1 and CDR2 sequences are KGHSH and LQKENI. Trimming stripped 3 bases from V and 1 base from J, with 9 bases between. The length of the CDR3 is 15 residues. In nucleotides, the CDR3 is TGTGCCAGCTCACCCCTGGGCGGGAACACCGGGGAGCTGTTTTTT. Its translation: CASSPLGGNTGELFF.

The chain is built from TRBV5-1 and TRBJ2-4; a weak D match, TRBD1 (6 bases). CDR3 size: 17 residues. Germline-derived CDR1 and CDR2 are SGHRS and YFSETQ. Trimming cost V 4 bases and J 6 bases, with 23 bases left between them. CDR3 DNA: TGCGCCAGCAGCCCGGAGGACAGCCTATGGGCCGGAAACATTCAGTACTTC. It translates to CASSPEDSLWAGNIQYF.

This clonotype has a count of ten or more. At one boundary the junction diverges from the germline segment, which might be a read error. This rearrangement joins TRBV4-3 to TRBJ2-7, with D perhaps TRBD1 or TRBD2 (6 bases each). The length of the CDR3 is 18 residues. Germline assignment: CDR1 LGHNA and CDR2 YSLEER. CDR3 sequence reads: CASSQTAGGQGLSFEQYF. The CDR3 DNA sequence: TGCGCCAGCAGCCAAACGGCTGGGGGGCAGGGTTTATCCTTCGAGCAGTACTTC.

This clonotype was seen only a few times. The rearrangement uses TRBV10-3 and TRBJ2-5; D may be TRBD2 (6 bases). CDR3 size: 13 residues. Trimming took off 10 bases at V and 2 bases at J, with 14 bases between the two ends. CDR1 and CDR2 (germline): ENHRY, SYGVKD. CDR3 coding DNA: TGTGCCACCGGCCGGAGGGAACAAGAGACCCAGTACTTC. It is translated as CATGRREQETQYF.

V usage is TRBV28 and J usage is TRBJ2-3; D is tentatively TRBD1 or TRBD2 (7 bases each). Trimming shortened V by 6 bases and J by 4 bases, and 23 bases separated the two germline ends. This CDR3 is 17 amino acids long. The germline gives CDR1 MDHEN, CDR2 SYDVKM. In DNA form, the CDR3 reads TGTGCCAGCAGCAATTTCGACAGGGAGGGGGTATCAGATACGCAGTATTTT. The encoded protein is CASSNFDREGVSDTQYF.

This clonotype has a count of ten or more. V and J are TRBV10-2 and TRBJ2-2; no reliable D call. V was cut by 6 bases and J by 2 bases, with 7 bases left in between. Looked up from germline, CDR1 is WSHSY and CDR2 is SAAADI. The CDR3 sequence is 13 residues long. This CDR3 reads CASRSTNTGELFF. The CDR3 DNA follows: TGCGCCAGCAGGTCTACAAACACCGGGGAGCTGTTTTTT.

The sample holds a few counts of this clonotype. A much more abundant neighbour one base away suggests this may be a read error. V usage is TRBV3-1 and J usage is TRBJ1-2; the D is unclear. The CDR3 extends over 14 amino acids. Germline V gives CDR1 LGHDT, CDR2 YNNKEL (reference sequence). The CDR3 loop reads CANSQVEGTRGYTF. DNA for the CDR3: TGTGCCAACAGCCAAGTCGAGGGAACCCGTGGCTACACCTTC. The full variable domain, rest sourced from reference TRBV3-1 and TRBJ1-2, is DTAVSQTPKYLVTQMGNDKSIKCEQNLGHDTMYWYKQDSKKFLKIMFSYNNKELIINETVPNRFSPKSPDKAHLNLHINSLELGDSAVYFCANSQVEGTRGYTFGSGTRLTVV.

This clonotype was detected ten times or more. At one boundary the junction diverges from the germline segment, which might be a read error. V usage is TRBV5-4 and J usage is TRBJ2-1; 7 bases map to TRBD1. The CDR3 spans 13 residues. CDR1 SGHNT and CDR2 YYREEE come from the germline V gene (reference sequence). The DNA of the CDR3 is TGTGCCAGCAGCTGGGACAGCAACAATGAGCAGTCCTTC. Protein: CASSWDSNNEQSF.

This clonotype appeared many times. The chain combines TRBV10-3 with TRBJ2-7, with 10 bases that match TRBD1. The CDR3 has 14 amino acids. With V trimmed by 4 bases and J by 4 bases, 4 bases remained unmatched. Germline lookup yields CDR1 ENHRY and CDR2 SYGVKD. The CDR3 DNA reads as TGTGCCATCAGTGGTGGGACAGGGGAGTACGAGCAGTACTTC. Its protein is CAISGGTGEYEQYF.

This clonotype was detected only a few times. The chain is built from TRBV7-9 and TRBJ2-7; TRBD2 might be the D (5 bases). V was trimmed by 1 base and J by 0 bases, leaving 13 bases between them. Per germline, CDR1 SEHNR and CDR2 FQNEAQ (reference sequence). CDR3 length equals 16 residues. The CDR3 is CASSLDSDYSSYEQYF. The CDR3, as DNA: TGTGCCAGCAGCTTAGATAGCGATTACAGCTCCTACGAGCAGTACTTC.

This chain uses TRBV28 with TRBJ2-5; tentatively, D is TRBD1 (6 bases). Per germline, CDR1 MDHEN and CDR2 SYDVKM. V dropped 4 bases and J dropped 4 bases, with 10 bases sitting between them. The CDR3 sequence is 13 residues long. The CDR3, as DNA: TGTGCCAGCAGTTCGGGACAACGAGAGACCCAGTACTTC. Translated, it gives CASSSGQRETQYF.

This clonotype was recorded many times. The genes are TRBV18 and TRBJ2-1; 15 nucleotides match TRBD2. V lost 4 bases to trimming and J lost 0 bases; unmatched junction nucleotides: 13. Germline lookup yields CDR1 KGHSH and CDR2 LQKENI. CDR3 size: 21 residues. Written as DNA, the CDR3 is TGTGCCAGCTCACGGGCCCAACCGGGACTAGCGGGGGGAAGCTCCTACAATGAGCAGTTCTTC. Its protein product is CASSRAQPGLAGGSSYNEQFF.

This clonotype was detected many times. CDR3 sequence reads: CASTRRDIETEAFF. Written as DNA, the CDR3 is TGTGCCAGCACGCGGAGGGACATAGAAACTGAAGCTTTCTTT. The V gene is TRBV28, the J gene TRBJ1-1, with D possibly matching TRBD1 (6 bases). CDR1 MDHEN and CDR2 SYDVKM come from the germline V gene. The CDR3 consists of 14 residues. V was clipped by 7 bases and J by 5 bases, with 17 bases between them.

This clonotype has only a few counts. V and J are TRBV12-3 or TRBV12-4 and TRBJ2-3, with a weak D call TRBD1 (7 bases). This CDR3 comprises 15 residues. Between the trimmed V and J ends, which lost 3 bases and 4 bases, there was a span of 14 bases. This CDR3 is CASSFRGAGADTQYF. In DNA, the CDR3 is TGTGCCAGCAGTTTCAGGGGGGCGGGCGCAGATACGCAGTATTTT.